This TCR beta chain was documented in a study of T cells in Graves' hyperthyroidism and ophthalmopathy. If no ophthalmopathy progression occurred within 18 months, Graves' hyperthyroidism was stable. From more than 8 ml of fresh peripheral blood, PBMCs were isolated. Using RNA transcripts as the source, TCR beta CDR3 regions were amplified. Using the HTBI primer set, a first-round RT-PCR was run on the TCR CDR3. TCRdb redid the calling of the multiplex PCR reads with MiXCR, one entry per CDR3 protein. This sample carries around 800,000 distinct CDR3 sequences, 38% of them seen once, and the ten largest clones take approximately 8.7%. CDR1 is ENHRY and CDR2 is SYGVKD in the germline V gene. The CDR3 has 13 amino acids. Trimming removed 10 bases at V and 0 bases at J, with 13 bases between.

The genes are TRBV10-3 and TRBJ2-7, with D perhaps TRBD2 (6 bases). Sequencing input: blood. This receptor was obtained from a young man with Graves' hyperthyroidism. Here the CDR3 reads CATGTQSSYEQYF. CDR3 DNA: TGTGCCACCGGGACTCAGAGCTCCTACGAGCAGTACTTC.